The rows below give T cell receptor beta chains drawn from one sample of a study of post-analysis software for immune sequencing data. Using its own MiXCR run on the PCR reads, TCRdb lists one record per CDR3 protein. Of about 770,000 distinct CDR3 sequences detected, about 43% appear once; the ten largest clones hold over 4.5%. Sequenced material: blood. These TCRs come from a girl aged 5 to 17 with multiple sclerosis. CDR3s include the opening cysteine and the closing phenylalanine or tryptophan.

j_gene | v_gene | CDR3aa
TRBJ2-1 | TRBV7-7 | CASSLSSGDYNEQFF
TRBJ2-6 | TRBV7-9 | CASSFVTRSSGANVLTF
TRBJ2-3 | TRBV20-1 | CSARPDRPDTQYF
TRBJ2-5 | TRBV6-1 | CASRKTPLTSGRLETQYF
TRBJ1-1 | TRBV5-1 | CASSPRGAAVNTEAFF
TRBJ2-1 | TRBV10-3 | CAISEVGLAGEDEQFF
TRBJ2-2 | TRBV29-1 | CSVEDLLGGELFF
TRBJ2-3 | TRBV6-2/TRBV6-3 | CASRDEGHTDTQYF
TRBJ2-6 | TRBV13 | CASSLETGPSGANVLTF
TRBJ1-1 | TRBV12-3/TRBV12-4 | CASSLWNGEAFF
TRBJ2-7 | TRBV27 | CASSLTGGFYEQYF
TRBJ2-1 | TRBV6-5 | CASSYSSGYSGRYNEQFF
TRBJ2-7 | TRBV20-1 | CSASSGSTYEQYF
TRBJ2-5 | TRBV7-3 | CASSLSGTEGTQYF
TRBJ2-3 | TRBV7-9 | CASSLLALGTDTQYF
TRBJ1-2 | TRBV29-1 | CSPFSNNYGYTF
TRBJ2-4 | TRBV2 | CASSVGQGAAKNIQYF
TRBJ1-2 | TRBV7-3 | CASSLTAGSGYTF
TRBJ2-1 | TRBV7-9 | CASSPRTSGRSEQFF
TRBJ2-5 | TRBV27 | CTSSILGIQETQYF
TRBJ2-7 | TRBV12-3/TRBV12-4 | CASSQQGMIHEQYF
TRBJ2-7 | TRBV2 | CASSDPQTGYEQYF
TRBJ2-2 | TRBV29-1 | CSVESGPGTGELFF
TRBJ2-1 | TRBV29-1 | CSVEGGMSGSYNEQFF
TRBJ1-2 | TRBV27 | CASSRGQGALGYGYTF
TRBJ1-4 | TRBV12-3/TRBV12-4 | CASGRTGEKLFF
TRBJ2-7 | TRBV5-1 | CASSLPDGYELYF
- | TRBV4-3 | CASSQEAERGYEQYF
TRBJ2-4 | TRBV14 | CASSQGPGIAKNIQYF
TRBJ1-1 | TRBV6-5 | CASSPGGPHTEAFF
TRBJ2-1 | TRBV10-3 | CAISDPPTGGNEQFF
TRBJ2-3 | TRBV5-6 | CASSLVHTDTQYF
TRBJ2-1 | TRBV5-1 | CASSLGLGYNEQFF
TRBJ2-7 | TRBV29-1 | CSARGQRNLEQYF
TRBJ2-1 | TRBV5-1 | CASSGGLAGGNEQFF
TRBJ2-7 | TRBV27 | CASSPAPLGQGWSYEQYF
- | TRBV12-3/TRBV12-4 | CASSFRQAREQYF
- | TRBV15 | CATSSGQEETQYF
TRBJ2-3 | TRBV11-3 | CASSLVSPNTDTQYF
TRBJ1-2 | TRBV29-1 | CSVAGTGELRGYTF
TRBJ2-5 | TRBV29-1 | CSVDSGEETQYF
TRBJ2-7 | TRBV20-1 | CSARGSVAGNYEQYF
TRBJ2-3 | TRBV12-3/TRBV12-4 | CASSQTGFGDTQYF
TRBJ2-1 | TRBV20-1 | CSASSGRYYEQFF
TRBJ1-2 | TRBV2 | CASSPTGHGYTF
TRBJ2-7 | TRBV5-1 | CASSLERASYEQYF
TRBJ2-1 | TRBV30 | CAWDDLSSYNEQFF
TRBJ2-1 | TRBV20-1 | CSARGVVNEQFF
TRBJ2-1 | TRBV20-1 | CSARVGRTMGNEQFF
TRBJ2-6 | TRBV5-6 | CASSLAGTGSGANVLTF
TRBJ2-1 | TRBV11-2 | CASSLDYSGAGKFF
TRBJ2-3 | TRBV29-1 | CSVESSPGLPTDTQYF